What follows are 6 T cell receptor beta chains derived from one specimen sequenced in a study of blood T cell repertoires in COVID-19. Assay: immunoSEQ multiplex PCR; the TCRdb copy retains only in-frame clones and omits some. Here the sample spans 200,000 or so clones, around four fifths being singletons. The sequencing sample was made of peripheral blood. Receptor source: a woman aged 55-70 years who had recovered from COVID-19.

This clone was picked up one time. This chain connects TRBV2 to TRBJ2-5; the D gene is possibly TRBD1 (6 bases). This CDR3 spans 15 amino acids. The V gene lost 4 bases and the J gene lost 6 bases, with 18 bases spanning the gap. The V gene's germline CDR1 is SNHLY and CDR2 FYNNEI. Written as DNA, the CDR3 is TGTGCCAGCAGTGGTTCACGGACAGCGCAAAAGACCCAGTACTTC. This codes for CASSGSRTAQKTQYF.

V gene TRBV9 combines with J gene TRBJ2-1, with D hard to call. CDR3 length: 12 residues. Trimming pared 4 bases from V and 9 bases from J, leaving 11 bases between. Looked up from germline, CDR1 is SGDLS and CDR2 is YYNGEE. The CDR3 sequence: CASSPSVGEQFF. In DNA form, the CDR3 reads TGTGCCAGCAGCCCGAGCGTAGGTGAGCAGTTCTTC.

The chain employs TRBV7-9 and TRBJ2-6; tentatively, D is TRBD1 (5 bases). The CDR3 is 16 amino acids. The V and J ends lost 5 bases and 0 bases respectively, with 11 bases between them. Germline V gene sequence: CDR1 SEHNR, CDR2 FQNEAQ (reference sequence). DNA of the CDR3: TGTGCCAGCAGCCTCCGACAGAGCTCTGGGGCCAACGTCCTGACTTTC. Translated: CASSLRQSSGANVLTF.

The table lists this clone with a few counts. CDR3 nucleotide sequence: TGCGCCAGCAGCAGCTCGCCCTACAGTGCTAACTATGGCTACACCTTC. Amino acids: CASSSSPYSANYGYTF. This chain uses TRBV4-1 with TRBJ1-2, with D unresolved. V lost 5 bases and J lost 0, with 16 bases in between. This CDR3 comprises 16 residues. Germline V gene lookup returns CDR1 MGHRA and CDR2 YSYEKL.

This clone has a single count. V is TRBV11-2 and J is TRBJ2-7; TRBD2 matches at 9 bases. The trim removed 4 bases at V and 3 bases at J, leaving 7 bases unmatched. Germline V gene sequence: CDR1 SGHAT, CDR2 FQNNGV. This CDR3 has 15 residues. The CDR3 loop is CASSSWRGGLYEQYF. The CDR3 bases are TGTGCCAGCAGCTCCTGGCGGGGGGGACTCTACGAGCAGTACTTC.

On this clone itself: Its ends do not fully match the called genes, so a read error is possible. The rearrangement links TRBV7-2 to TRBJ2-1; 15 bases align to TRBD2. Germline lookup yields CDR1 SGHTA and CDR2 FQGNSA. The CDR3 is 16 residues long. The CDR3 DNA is TGTGCCAGCAGTTTAGGGACTAGCGGGGGGTGGAATGAGCAGTTCTTC. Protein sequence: CASSLGTSGGWNEQFF. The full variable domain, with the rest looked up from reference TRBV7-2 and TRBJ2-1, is GAGVSQSPSNKVTEKGKDVELRCDPISGHTALYWYRQSLGQGLEFLIYFQGNSAPDKSGLPSDRFSAERTGGSVSTLTIQRTQQEDSAVYLCASSLGTSGGWNEQFFGPGTRLTVL.